The present T cell receptor (beta chain) was sequenced within a study of cytomegalovirus exposure and HLA in healthy donors. V shed 8 bases and J 7 bases; nucleotides not matched to a gene: 6. In germline, CDR1 is ENHRY, CDR2 SYGVKD. The CDR3 covers 13 residues. As concerns this clone: Antigen: not known.

Study findings and constraints: A later analysis found most CMV-associated TCR beta chains apparently HLA-restricted. An analysis done earlier found most TCR beta V segments productive about 87% or about 30% of the time. Analysis performed later found 15,000 or so TCR beta sequences associated with HLA alleles at 0.05 false discovery rate. A likely sequencing artifact accounted for one observed cluster of highly shared sequence variants.

A multiplex PCR was run with 60 Vbeta primers and 13 Jbeta primers. Profiled with immunoSEQ multiplex PCR; TCRdb holds only in-frame clones, not every one. The profile covers about 160,000 clones, with 80% to 90% appearing a single time and roughly 7.6% taken by the ten largest. The chain is built from TRBV10-3 and TRBJ1-5, with 9 bases lining up with TRBD1. This clonotype originated in a young woman in good health and CMV-seropositive. Input material: PBMCs. CDR3 region: CAIGQGSDQPQHF. DNA of the CDR3: TGTGCCATCGGACAGGGGTCCGACCAGCCCCAGCATTTT.